These T cell receptor beta chains were read from a single sample in a study of PD-1 blockade in classical Hodgkin lymphoma. Data came from immunoSEQ multiplex PCR; TCRdb stores just in-frame clones and leaves some out. Altogether over 10,000 clones are present, 85% to 90% being singletons, with the ten largest covering approximately 0.9%. The source material was CD4+ T cells from blood, sampled before the fourth cycle of nivolumab. Receptor source: a human donor with classical Hodgkin lymphoma. Both conserved end residues are part of each CDR3. Fields, in order: D gene, V gene, clone size, J gene, CDR3 protein. The D gene is left open where the match is weak. Clone size is shown for a subset of rows, as once, few, many or a class of expanded clone.

NA	TRBV7-6	NA	TRBJ2-5	CASSLSQGLETQYF
NA	TRBV2	once	TRBJ2-6	CASDGEEANVLTF
NA	TRBV5-4	NA	TRBJ2-1	CASSARRVSSYNEQFF
TRBD1	TRBV11-2	NA	TRBJ1-2	CASSPGQVGEGYTF
NA	TRBV7-9	NA	TRBJ1-1	CASSLQQSTEAFF
TRBD1	TRBV28	NA	TRBJ2-1	CANRRTGGYEQFF
TRBD2	TRBV5-6	NA	TRBJ2-3	CASRTSGGPNTQYF
NA	TRBV7-9	NA	TRBJ1-1	CASSLQGRDTEAFF
NA	TRBV7-9	NA	TRBJ1-1	CASNTLNVPAGEAFF
TRBD1	TRBV7-7	NA	TRBJ2-5	CASSPDRAKTQYF
NA	TRBV4-2	NA	TRBJ2-5	CASSPYFEETQYF
NA	TRBV14	NA	TRBJ1-1	CASSQETPWGNTEAFF
NA	TRBV28	once	TRBJ2-7	CASSFIGSFNEQYF
NA	TRBV30	NA	TRBJ2-1	CAWQNGGAANEQFF
NA	TRBV28	NA	TRBJ2-2	CASSLIRGPNTGELFF
NA	TRBV28	once	TRBJ1-5	CASTPRGISNQPQHF
NA	TRBV6-1	NA	TRBJ2-3	CASSTLGGEADTQYF
NA	TRBV29-1	NA	TRBJ2-7	CSVTDSSSYEQYF
TRBD2	TRBV2	NA	TRBJ2-5	CASRVGTSGGTNQETQYF
NA	TRBV28	NA	TRBJ1-5	CASSLDDHQPQHF
NA	TRBV6-6	once	TRBJ2-7	CATGGHSTSDEQYF
NA	TRBV4-3	NA	TRBJ2-7	CASSQANRVDLYEQYF
NA	TRBV5-1	NA	TRBJ1-2	CASSFPDVSSGLYGYTF
NA	TRBV6-1	few	TRBJ1-5	CASSDPSRANQPQHF
TRBD1	TRBV7-6	NA	TRBJ2-2	CASSMTGVTGELFF
NA	TRBV2	NA	TRBJ2-2	CASTTDEAGTGELFF
TRBD1	TRBV7-9	NA	TRBJ1-1	CASSEGARNTEAFF
NA	TRBV4-3	NA	TRBJ2-2	CASSQVAGELFF
NA	TRBV10-1	NA	TRBJ2-7	CAGEHRAYEQYF
NA	TRBV7-9	NA	TRBJ2-5	CASGVRAPETQYF
TRBD2	TRBV7-9	NA	TRBJ2-4	CASSLVTSGLKNIQYF
NA	TRBV18	once	TRBJ1-6	CASSPSGASNSPLHF
TRBD1	TRBV10-3	NA	TRBJ2-7	CAISEVGDRSSYEQYF
TRBD2	TRBV7-2	NA	TRBJ2-1	CASSPWTSGLTYNEQFF
NA	TRBV30	NA	TRBJ2-1	CAWGPGGSYNEQFF
NA	TRBV2	NA	TRBJ2-7	CASRQSEPYEQYF
NA	TRBV6-5	NA	TRBJ1-1	CASSYLAQAFF
TRBD2	TRBV5-8	once	TRBJ2-2	CASSLTLTSGPAGELFF
NA	TRBV7-9	NA	TRBJ2-1	CASSLAGGYNEQFF
NA	TRBV7-3	NA	TRBJ2-3	CASSLSGEGGTDTQYF
NA	TRBV10-3	NA	TRBJ2-2	CARRAGATGELFF
NA	TRBV7-9	few	TRBJ1-1	CASSLSGTEAFF
NA	TRBV30	NA	TRBJ2-7	CAWKLSDRKQYF
NA	TRBV2	NA	TRBJ2-5	CASSSLQETQYF
TRBD1	TRBV7-8	NA	TRBJ2-5	CASSLARTGRIETQYF
TRBD1	TRBV5-3	NA	TRBJ2-5	CASSSRQGQFPIVTQYF
NA	TRBV9	NA	TRBJ2-4	CASSVGVGGFKNIQYF